A single sample is the source of the 16 T cell receptor beta chains below, sequenced in a study of blood T cells in healthy people across ages. Through a sample-barcoded 5' primer and a J-beta primer mix, a second PCR was run for roughly 6 to 11 cycles. In TCRdb, the 5' RACE reads were re-called with MiXCR into one record per CDR3 protein. This sample has about 290,000 distinct CDR3 sequences, with around 29% found just once. Input material: blood. The receptors derive from a woman aged 70-85 years in good health.

The gene calls are TRBV27 and TRBJ2-7; TRBD2 agrees at 8 bases. Unmatched junction bases numbered 10, after V lost 5 bases and J lost 4 bases. This CDR3 has 15 residues. CDR1 and CDR2 (germline): MNHEY, SMNVEV (reference sequence). The CDR3 DNA follows: TGTGCCAGCAGTCCGCAAGCGGGAGTCGGGTACGAGCAGTACTTC. Translation: CASSPQAGVGYEQYF.

In DNA form, the CDR3 reads TGTGCCAGCAGCGTTTGGGACTACCTCGGTGAGACCCAGTACTTC. Protein sequence: CASSVWDYLGETQYF. This chain uses TRBV11-2 with TRBJ2-5; 7 nucleotides agree with TRBD2. V was clipped by 5 bases and J by 5 bases; unmatched bases: 11. The germline CDR1 and CDR2 sequences are SGHAT and FQNNGV. The length of the CDR3 is 15 residues.

CDR3 DNA: TGTGCCATCAGTGGTGATGGAGGGGGATACGAGCAGTACTTC. It specifies CAISGDGGGYEQYF. The genes are TRBV10-3 and TRBJ2-7; tentatively, D is TRBD1 or TRBD2 (6 bases each). Looked up from germline, CDR1 is ENHRY and CDR2 is SYGVKD. The ends were cut back, 4 bases at V and 4 bases at J, with 14 bases in the middle. The CDR3 covers 14 residues.

Only a few counts were recorded for this clonotype. This chain joins TRBV9 and TRBJ2-2, with 7 bases identical to TRBD2. V lost 2 bases and J lost 4; bases outside the gene matches: 8. The CDR3 runs to 16 residues. Germline V gene lookup returns CDR1 SGDLS and CDR2 YYNGEE. The CDR3 bases are TGTGCCAGCAGCGTTGGGCTAGCGGCACTCACCGGGGAGCTGTTTTTT. Protein: CASSVGLAALTGELFF.

This clonotype was recorded many times. The chain is built from TRBV7-9 and TRBJ1-1; D is unclear. The V end lost 6 bases, the J end lost 0 bases, and 14 bases lay between the germline ends. The CDR3 runs to 15 residues. From germline, CDR1 is SEHNR and CDR2 FQNEAQ (reference sequence). The CDR3 sequence is CASRDKPRMNTEAFF. The CDR3 DNA follows: TGTGCCAGCAGGGATAAACCTCGGATGAACACTGAAGCTTTCTTT.

The J gene is TRBJ2-5, the V gene TRBV7-8; D is possibly TRBD1 (6 bases). The last part of the DNA fits TRBJ2-1 better; the J call may be wrong. CDR1 is SGHVS, CDR2 FQNEAQ, per germline. The CDR3 length is 14 residues. This CDR3 reads CASTGTPVFGEQFF. The CDR3 nucleotides read TGTGCCAGTACGGGGACACCGGTTTTCGGTGAGCAGTTCTTC.

This clonotype occurred a few times. The junction differs from germline at one of its ends, possibly a read error. This sequence joins TRBV11-2 and TRBJ2-5; D is ambiguous. The end of the DNA fits TRBJ2-7 better, so the J call may be wrong. This CDR3 has 14 amino acids. The germline V gene has CDR1 SGHAT and CDR2 FQNNGV. This CDR3 reads CASSQEPLGYEQYF. The CDR3 coding sequence is TGCGCCAGCAGCCAAGAACCCCTCGGGTACGAGCAGTACTTC.

A few counts support this clonotype. V usage is TRBV7-3 and J usage is TRBJ2-3, with unresolved D. Germline V gene lookup returns CDR1 SGHTA and CDR2 FQGTGA. The CDR3 covers 15 residues. Trimming removed 6 bases from V and 1 base from J, with 14 bases in between. The CDR3: CASRGGGSGTDTQYF. In DNA, the CDR3 is TGTGCCAGCAGGGGTGGCGGCTCTGGCACAGATACGCAGTATTTT.

This clonotype occurred a few times. The chain has TRBV10-3 and TRBJ1-4, with a possible D match to TRBD1 (5 bases). Germline V gives CDR1 ENHRY, CDR2 SYGVKD. The V end was cut by 9 bases, the J end by 4 bases, with 12 bases between. The CDR3 has 13 residues. Written as DNA, the CDR3 is TGTGCCATTAAGGGGAATGATAATGAAAAACTGTTTTTT. Translating it yields CAIKGNDNEKLFF.

This chain links TRBV2 with TRBJ2-1, with 9 bases lining up with TRBD2. The V gene's germline CDR1 is SNHLY and CDR2 FYNNEI. The CDR3 is 13 residues long. J lost 5 bases, V lost 8 bases, and 4 bases had no gene match. CDR3 sequence: CASFLAGNNEQFF. For the CDR3, the DNA is TGTGCCAGCTTCCTAGCGGGAAACAATGAGCAGTTCTTC.

This clonotype was seen ten or more times. The chain recombines TRBV28 with TRBJ1-2; TRBD1 aligns across 12 bases. This CDR3 has 14 amino acids. Germline V lookup: CDR1 MDHEN, CDR2 SYDVKM. Trimming took 6 bases from V and 7 from J; bases not matched to a gene: 6. Here the CDR3 DNA reads TGTGCCAGCAGCCGGGGACAGGGGGCCGGTGGCTACACCTTC. Its protein product is CASSRGQGAGGYTF.

The chain employs TRBV28 and TRBJ2-3; D may be TRBD2 (5 bases). Trimming cost V 5 bases and J 3 bases, with 24 bases left between them. This CDR3 is 18 amino acids long. Germline CDR1 reads MDHEN; CDR2 reads SYDVKM. DNA of the CDR3: TGTGCCAGCAGTAGGGTTCGCAGGAGGCTAACCTCTACAGATACGCAGTATTTT. Translation gives CASSRVRRRLTSTDTQYF.

This clonotype was picked up many times. The chain uses TRBV15 and TRBJ2-5, with TRBD2 matching 10 bases. The V segment lost 4 bases and the J segment 5 bases; nucleotides outside the gene matches: 4. Germline-derived CDR1 and CDR2 are LNHNV and YYDKDF (reference sequence). The CDR3 loop spans 14 amino acids. This CDR3 reads CATSTSGSGETQYF. DNA of the CDR3: TGTGCCACCAGCACTAGCGGGAGTGGGGAGACCCAGTACTTC.

Only a few counts were recorded for this clonotype. The chain combines TRBV12-3 or TRBV12-4 with TRBJ1-5; D is perhaps TRBD1 (6 bases). The CDR3 runs to 17 residues. Trimming shortened V by 3 bases and J by 5 bases, and 20 bases separated the two germline ends. This CDR3 is CASSLRSGAEDDQPQHF. In DNA, the CDR3 is TGTGCCAGCAGTTTGAGGTCGGGGGCCGAGGATGATCAGCCCCAGCATTTT.

V gene TRBV5-1 combines with J gene TRBJ1-6; 7 bases are shared with TRBD1. Germline CDR1 is SGHRS and CDR2 is YFSETQ. After removal of 1 base from V and 7 bases from J, the junction contained 8 bases not matched to a gene. CDR3 size: 16 residues. The CDR3 here is CASSLKTGEGNSPLHF. CDR3 nucleotide sequence: TGCGCCAGCAGCTTGAAAACAGGGGAGGGAAATTCACCCCTCCACTTT. The full variable domain, completed using reference TRBV5-1 and TRBJ1-6, is KAGVTQTPRYLIKTRGQQVTLSCSPISGHRSVSWYQQTPGQGLQFLFEYFSETQRNKGNFPGRFSGRQFSNSRSEMNVSTLELGDSALYLCASSLKTGEGNSPLHFGNGTRLTVT.

There are a few counts of this clonotype. V usage is TRBV29-1 and J usage is TRBJ1-1; no definite D call. Germline CDR1 reads SQVTM; CDR2 reads ANQGSEA. The CDR3 is made up of 14 amino acids. Deletions cut 0 bases from V and 0 bases from J, with 8 bases between. DNA of the CDR3: TGCAGCGTTGAAGAAGGCTACATGAACACTGAAGCTTTCTTT. It specifies CSVEEGYMNTEAFF.